The TCR beta chain described here comes from a study of cytomegalovirus exposure and HLA in healthy donors. A note on this clone: Its antigen is unknown.

Overall study results and limits: Prediction of most subjects' HLA-A and HLA-B alleles by TCR beta sequences was reportedly accurate. At a 0.05 false discovery rate, a later analysis found 16,951 TCR beta sequences to be associated with HLA alleles.

Germline V gives CDR1 MGHRA, CDR2 YSYEKL. V lost 0 bases and J lost 6, with 11 bases in between. The CDR3 is made up of 14 amino acids. Vbeta (60) and Jbeta (13) primers were used in the PCR. TCRdb keeps only in-frame clones here, not all; method: immunoSEQ multiplex PCR. The sample includes roughly 190,000 clones, 79% of them seen just once. Specimen: PBMCs. The sequence came from a woman aged 18-30 years in good health and CMV-seronegative. The chain has TRBV4-1 and TRBJ1-1; unclear D gene. The CDR3 is CASSQERRGPEAFF. The DNA of the CDR3 is TGCGCCAGCAGCCAAGAACGCCGAGGGCCTGAAGCTTTCTTT.